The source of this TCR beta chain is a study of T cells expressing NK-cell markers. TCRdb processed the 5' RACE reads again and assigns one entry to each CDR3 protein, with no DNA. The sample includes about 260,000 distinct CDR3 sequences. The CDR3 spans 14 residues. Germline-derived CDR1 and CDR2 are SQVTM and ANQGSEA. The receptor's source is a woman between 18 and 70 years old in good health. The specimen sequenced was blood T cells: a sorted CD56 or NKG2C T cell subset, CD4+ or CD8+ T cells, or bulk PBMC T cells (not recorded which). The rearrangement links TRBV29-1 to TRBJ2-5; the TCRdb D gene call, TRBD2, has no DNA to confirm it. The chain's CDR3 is CSARGTSGSETQYF. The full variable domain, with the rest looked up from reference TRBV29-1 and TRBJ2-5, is SAVISQKPSRDICQRGTSLTIQCQVDSQVTMMFWYRQQPGQSLTLIATANQGSEATYESGFVIDKFPISRPNLTFSTLTVSNMSPEDSSIYLCSARGTSGSETQYFGPGTRLLVL.